The 16 T cell receptor beta chains below come from one sample, sequenced in a study of Ad26.COV2.S vaccination and SARS-CoV-2 variants. Treatment of the sample: around 19 received Ad26.COV2.S at low or high dose, single or two shots; 5 received placebo; per-sample allocation not given. The samples date from day 63 after the first vaccine or placebo injection. Data came from immunoSEQ multiplex PCR; TCRdb stores just in-frame clones and leaves some out. The repertoire consists of 510,000 or so clones, with around 88% occurring once and the leading ten covering roughly 13%. The sample in question was peripheral blood, obtained in a trial of Ad26.COV2.S vaccine versus placebo. These receptors came from a person aged 18 to 59 who received the Ad26.COV2.S COVID-19 vaccine or a placebo.

The V gene is TRBV5-6, the J gene TRBJ2-7, with a weak D call TRBD2 (5 bases). V lost 2 bases and J 4 bases, leaving 7 bases between the germline ends. This CDR3 spans 12 amino acids. The V gene's germline CDR1 is SGHDT and CDR2 YYEEEE. The CDR3 spells CASSFGVYEQYF. The CDR3 region has the DNA TGTGCCAGCAGCTTCGGGGTATACGAGCAGTACTTC.

The chain couples TRBV29-1 to TRBJ2-5; D possibly corresponds to TRBD1 (5 bases). The CDR3 is 12 residues long. V lost 4 bases to trimming and J lost 10 bases, with 16 bases between them. The germline V gene encodes CDR1 SQVTM and CDR2 ANQGSEA. The CDR3, as DNA: TGCAGCGTTGCGACAGATGGTGATTTCCAGTACTTC. The encoded protein is CSVATDGDFQYF.

The V gene is TRBV28, the J gene TRBJ2-7; either TRBD1 or TRBD2 may fit D (5 bases each). Between the trimmed V and J ends, which lost 6 bases and 2 bases, there was a span of 11 bases. This CDR3 spans 13 amino acids. Looked up from germline, CDR1 is MDHEN and CDR2 is SYDVKM. The CDR3 DNA is TGTGCCAGCAGGGCCCAGGGAGCCTACGAGCAGTACTTC. Amino acid sequence: CASRAQGAYEQYF.

This clone was detected a few times. At the DNA level, this CDR3 is encoded by other sequences in the same sample as well. The rearrangement links TRBV19 to TRBJ1-3, with unresolved D. Germline-derived CDR1 and CDR2 are LNHDA and SQIVND (reference sequence). Trimming took off 2 bases at V and 4 bases at J, with 6 bases between the two ends. The CDR3 totals 13 residues. CDR3 residues: CASSISRGNTIYF. In DNA form, the CDR3 reads TGTGCCAGTAGTATATCTCGAGGAAACACCATATATTTT.

This clone was found a few times. The chain carries TRBV25-1 and TRBJ1-3; possible D gene TRBD1, 5 bases. The CDR3 has 17 amino acids. Per the germline V gene, CDR1 is MGHDK and CDR2 is SYGVNS. V shed 1 base and J shed 7 bases, with 20 bases lying between them. CDR3 region: CASSEWVAGTSSNTIYF. CDR3 DNA: TGTGCCAGCAGTGAATGGGTCGCCGGGACCTCGAGTAACACCATATATTTT.

CDR3 nucleotide sequence: TGTGCCAGCAGTTTAAGATACAGGGACAGGGACACTGAAGCTTTCTTT. This codes for CASSLRYRDRDTEAFF. The chain carries TRBV27 and TRBJ1-1; 9 bases align to TRBD1. Per germline, CDR1 MNHEY and CDR2 SMNVEV (reference sequence). The V segment lost 2 bases and the J segment 3 bases; nucleotides outside the gene matches: 7. This CDR3 has 16 residues.

In its sample, this clone was seen a few times. The rearrangement joins TRBV7-9 to TRBJ1-5; 7 bases align to TRBD1. The germline V gene has CDR1 SEHNR and CDR2 FQNEAQ (reference sequence). The CDR3 has 15 amino acids. Losses at the gene ends were 4 bases for V and 2 bases for J; bases not matched to a gene: 5. CDR3 nucleotides: TGTGCCAGCAGCTCCCAGGGGGGTGGCAATCAGCCCCAGCATTTT. Protein: CASSSQGGGNQPQHF.

This clone was seen only once. The rearrangement uses TRBV27 and TRBJ2-7, with D uncertain. The CDR3 loop spans 13 amino acids. Germline V lookup: CDR1 MNHEY, CDR2 SMNVEV (reference sequence). Trimming left V 4 bases short and J 6 bases short, with 13 bases between. The CDR3: CASSYVAAAEQYF. The CDR3 nucleotides are TGTGCCAGCAGTTATGTGGCCGCTGCCGAGCAGTACTTC.

The V gene is TRBV20-1, the J gene TRBJ2-1; D ambiguous. Germline V lookup: CDR1 DFQATT, CDR2 SNEGSKA (reference sequence). V lost 0 bases, J lost 8 bases, and 5 bases lay in between. There are 11 residues in the CDR3. The CDR3 DNA sequence: TGCAGTGCTAGAGATTCTCATGAGCAGTTCTTC. Protein: CSARDSHEQFF.

The chain is built from TRBV4-1 and TRBJ1-1, with D possibly being TRBD1 (6 bases). CDR1 and CDR2 (germline): MGHRA, YSYEKL. The CDR3 loop spans 17 amino acids. V lost 7 bases and J lost 0, with 21 bases in between. For the CDR3, the DNA is TGCGCCAGCACCGATGGGGGGACATGGGGCATGAACACTGAAGCTTTCTTT. This codes for CASTDGGTWGMNTEAFF.

J is TRBJ2-3 and V is TRBV7-9, with 8 positions matching TRBD2. Germline assignment: CDR1 SEHNR and CDR2 FQNEAQ (reference sequence). The CDR3 consists of 16 residues. With 1 base clipped from V and 1 base from J, the junction kept 4 bases outside the gene matches. The CDR3 reads CASSLERREGTDTQYF. CDR3 nucleotide sequence: TGTGCCAGCAGCTTAGAACGGCGGGAGGGCACAGATACGCAGTATTTT.

The chain carries TRBV9 and TRBJ1-3; no firm D call. Trimming removed 5 bases from V and 7 bases from J, with 7 bases in between. The CDR3 length is 11 residues. CDR1 is SGDLS and CDR2 is YYNGEE in the germline V gene. The CDR3 loop reads CASRGSNTIYF. The CDR3 nucleotides are TGTGCCAGCAGAGGGTCGAACACCATATATTTT.

This clone has more than one count but fewer than ten. V is TRBV5-4 and J is TRBJ2-7, with 9 positions matching TRBD1. This CDR3 region has 15 residues. From germline, CDR1 is SGHNT and CDR2 YYREEE (reference sequence). Unmatched junction bases numbered 10, after V lost 4 bases and J lost 5 bases. The chain's CDR3 is CASSLTGTGSNEQYF. In DNA, the CDR3 is TGTGCCAGCAGCCTGACCGGGACAGGGAGCAACGAGCAGTACTTC.

The rearrangement uses TRBV27 and TRBJ2-7; TRBD2 matches 8 bases. V shed 6 bases and J 2 bases; nucleotides not matched to a gene: 9. The CDR3 spans 15 residues. Germline CDR1 reads MNHEY; CDR2 reads SMNVEV (reference sequence). The CDR3 DNA reads as TGTGCCAGCAGGCTGGGGCGGGAGGCGGCCTACGAGCAGTACTTC. This gives the protein CASRLGREAAYEQYF.

The J gene is TRBJ1-5, the V gene TRBV4-2; D call uncertain. The V end was cut by 0 bases, the J end by 3 bases, with 9 bases between. The CDR3 consists of 15 residues. The V gene's germline CDR1 is LGHNA and CDR2 YNFKEQ. CDR3 loop: CASSQDRQNNQPQHF. The CDR3 nucleotides are TGTGCCAGCAGCCAAGATAGGCAGAACAATCAGCCCCAGCATTTT.

This clone has only one observation. The gene calls are TRBV7-8 and TRBJ2-1; D not resolved. Germline V gives CDR1 SGHVS, CDR2 FQNEAQ. The germline V and J ends were trimmed by 3 bases and 8 bases, with 20 bases remaining between them. The CDR3 is made up of 16 amino acids. The CDR3 region has the DNA TGTGCCAGCAGCTTCCAGACCGGGTCAGCAGGCGATGAGCAGTTCTTC. Encoded protein: CASSFQTGSAGDEQFF.